Below, 10 T cell receptor beta chains from the same sample are listed, as sequenced in a study of T cell repertoires in cytomegalovirus infection. In TCRdb, the reads were re-called with MiXCR into one record per CDR3 protein. This sample has 700,000 to 950,000 distinct CDR3 sequences; around a third occur once, and the top ten carry over 10%. These receptors are not linked to any known antigen. Specimen: cultured CD8+ T cells from PBMCs, collected from culture after CMV antigen stimulation. These receptors came from a human donor in good health (CMV status not recorded). Some clones in this sample may be carry-over from other donors' samples.

This clonotype was seen a few times. This chain uses TRBV12-3 or TRBV12-4 with TRBJ1-1, with D possibly matching TRBD1 (6 bases). The CDR3 runs to 15 residues. The ends were cut back, 2 bases at V and 1 base at J, with 11 bases in the middle. CDR3 loop: CASSLMLQGNTEAFF. The CDR3 DNA follows: TGTGCCAGCAGTTTAATGCTACAGGGGAACACTGAAGCTTTCTTT.

This clonotype was picked up many times. V is TRBV7-6 and J is TRBJ1-5, with a possible D match to TRBD1 (5 bases). The germline CDR1 and CDR2 sequences are SGHVS and FNYEAQ. This CDR3 has 14 residues. The V end was cut by 1 base, the J end by 9 bases, with 13 bases between. CDR3 region: CASSLDQGGWPQHF. In DNA form, the CDR3 reads TGTGCCAGCAGCTTAGACCAGGGCGGATGGCCCCAGCATTTT.

This chain connects TRBV7-2 to TRBJ2-3; D might be TRBD1 or TRBD2, each matching 6 bases. V lost 1 base and J 3 bases, leaving 8 bases between the germline ends. The germline V gene has CDR1 SGHTA and CDR2 FQGNSA. CDR3 length: 14 residues. In DNA form, the CDR3 reads TGTACCAGCAGCTTAGAGGGGGGAACAGATACGCAGTATTTT. Protein sequence: CTSSLEGGTDTQYF.

The V gene is TRBV15, the J gene TRBJ2-7; D may be TRBD1 or TRBD2 (5 bases each). V gave up 5 bases and J gave up 2 bases, with 13 bases separating them. Germline V gene lookup returns CDR1 LNHNV and CDR2 YYDKDF (reference sequence). The CDR3 is made up of 14 amino acids. Here the CDR3 reads CATSSGTDAYEQYV. The CDR3 nucleotides are TGTGCCACCAGCTCCGGGACGGACGCCTACGAGCAGTACGTC.

This clonotype occurred once. The CDR3 DNA reads as TGCGCCAGCAGCCAAGTAGAACAGGGAAGCAATCAGCCCCAGCATTTT. Amino acids: CASSQVEQGSNQPQHF. This chain links TRBV4-1 with TRBJ1-5, with D possibly matching TRBD1 (6 bases). There are 16 residues in the CDR3. The germline V and J ends were trimmed by 1 base and 1 base, with 11 bases remaining between them. Looked up from germline, CDR1 is MGHRA and CDR2 is YSYEKL.

This clonotype came up many times. The chain uses TRBV12-3 or TRBV12-4 and TRBJ2-3; D is unresolved. Trimming removed 6 bases from V and 0 bases from J, with 4 bases in between. The CDR3 sequence is 12 residues long. CDR3 nucleotides: TGTGCCAGCAGAACAAGCACAGATACGCAGTATTTT. Protein sequence: CASRTSTDTQYF.

This clonotype was seen a handful of times. The V call is TRBV6-5, the J call TRBJ1-5; no definite D call. This CDR3 has 16 residues. Germline CDR1 MNHEY, CDR2 SVGAGI. V was pared by 0 bases and J by 2 bases, with 11 bases between. CDR3 DNA: TGTGCCAGCAGTTACTCGCTCCCCGAGGGCAATCAGCCCCAGCATTTT. This encodes CASSYSLPEGNQPQHF.

This clonotype turned up a few times. The chain couples TRBV11-2 to TRBJ2-5, with 7 bases aligning to TRBD2. From germline, CDR1 is SGHAT and CDR2 FQNNGV. V dropped 5 bases and J dropped 1; count of bases not matched to a gene: 4. The CDR3 extends over 14 amino acids. In nucleotides, the CDR3 is TGTGCCAGCAGCCGACTAGCTACCCAAGAGACCCAGTACTTC. Its translation: CASSRLATQETQYF.

The rearrangement joins TRBV12-3 or TRBV12-4 to TRBJ1-5; D not certain. The CDR3 has 13 residues. Trimming cost V 3 bases and J 6 bases, with 9 bases left between them. The CDR3 coding sequence is TGTGCCAGCAGTTTTTATGTTGGTCAGCCCCAGCATTTT. Its translation: CASSFYVGQPQHF.

This clonotype was counted a few times. The rearrangement links TRBV7-9 to TRBJ2-2; tentatively, D is TRBD1 (6 bases). This CDR3 is 17 amino acids long. Germline V gene sequence: CDR1 SEHNR, CDR2 FQNEAQ (reference sequence). Trimming removed 10 bases from V and 0 bases from J, with 21 bases in between. The CDR3 here is CAITGMRVPSNTGELFF. The CDR3 DNA reads as TGTGCCATCACAGGGATGCGGGTCCCCTCGAACACCGGGGAGCTGTTTTTT.